These 2 T cell receptor beta chains originate from one sample sequenced in a study. MiXCR, run by TCRdb on the 5' RACE reads, gives a single entry per CDR3 protein. The sample yields 7,400 or so distinct CDR3 sequences, 35% to 50% seen once. Sequencing was carried out using memory CD4+ T cells sorted from blood. Sample subset: memory CD4+ T cells, CD4+CD45RO+CD25-. These receptors were collected from a female donor with breast cancer.

A remark on this clonotype: Sequence at one end of the junction differs from germline and may be a read error. The chain uses TRBV28 and TRBJ1-5; 9 nucleotides align to TRBD1. Germline V gives CDR1 MDHEN, CDR2 SYDVKM. This CDR3 region has 16 residues. CDR3 residues: CAGSPPWTGAVQPQHF. CDR3 coding DNA: TGTGCCGGCAGCCCACCCTGGACAGGGGCGGTTCAGCCCCAGCATTTT.

About this clonotype itself: A single base separates this from a much larger clone, so it may be a read error. The genes are TRBV6-2 or TRBV6-3 and TRBJ2-5, with D perhaps being TRBD1 or TRBD2 (5 bases each). Germline CDR1 and CDR2: MNHEY and SVGEGT. CDR3 size: 13 residues. This CDR3 reads CASCYSRGQTQYF. The CDR3 nucleotides read TGTGCCAGCTGTTACTCAAGGGGACAGACCCAGTACTTC.